The clone carrying this T cell receptor (beta chain) showed up just a few times. Its antigen remains unknown. RNA transcripts gave rise to amplified TCR beta CDR3 regions. Using the HTBI primer set, a first-round RT-PCR was run on the TCR CDR3. Each CDR3 protein gets one entry after TCRdb re-called the multiplex PCR reads with MiXCR. The top ten clones hold approximately 8.4% of a sample with roughly 570,000 distinct CDR3 sequences, 40% to 55% of them seen once. The diagnoses drew upon clinical symptoms, serum thyroxine and TRAb, thyroid ultrasound and orbital computed tomography. This entry is derived from a study of T cells in Graves' hyperthyroidism and ophthalmopathy. Study-wide findings and caveats: For ophthalmopathy, model prediction preceded onset by a median roughly 6.2 months.

V lost 2 bases to trimming and J lost 0 bases; unmatched junction nucleotides: 9. Germline CDR1 and CDR2: MNHEY and SVGAGI. The CDR3 is 17 amino acids. J is TRBJ2-5 and V is TRBV6-5; 7 bases are a match to TRBD1. Sequencing was carried out using peripheral blood or thyroid tissue (not recorded which). The sequence came from a young woman with Graves' hyperthyroidism. DNA for the CDR3: TGTGCCAGCAGTTACGTGGGACAGTCGGAGAACCAAGAGACCCAGTACTTC. Translated: CASSYVGQSENQETQYF.